The 11 T cell receptor beta chains reported below all come from one sample, sequenced in a study of regulatory T cells in long-lasting Graves disease. Both iRepertoire HTBI primers and Arm-PCR of CDR3 regions were used to build the TCR beta libraries. TCRdb reanalysed the multiplex PCR reads using MiXCR and keeps one entry per CDR3 protein. The profile shows a few hundred thousand distinct CDR3 sequences, over 15% of them singletons. Sample time point: newly diagnosed GD, antithyroid drugs for less than 3 months. The TCR library used RNA extracted from PBMCs. The sample was also linked to a second study, of T cells in Graves' hyperthyroidism and ophthalmopathy.

Sequences were derived from peripheral blood mononuclear cells (PBMCs), sampled at new diagnosis, from a patient treated with antithyroid drugs. The receptors shown here come from a woman aged 18 to 35 with Graves disease.

This clonotype was detected many times. The chain links TRBV30 to TRBJ1-1; D is uncertain. Trimming stripped 3 bases from V and 0 bases from J, with 11 bases between. The CDR3 has 14 residues. Germline CDR1 reads GTSNPN; CDR2 reads SVGIG (reference sequence). The CDR3 bases are TGTGCCTGGAGCGCCACGCCCATGAACACTGAAGCTTTCTTT. Protein sequence: CAWSATPMNTEAFF.

In the case of this clonotype: A read error is possible here, since a much larger clone lies one base away. The V gene is TRBV28, the J gene TRBJ2-2, with TRBD2 matching 7 bases. This CDR3 spans 16 amino acids. CDR1 and CDR2 from the germline V gene are MDHEN and SYDVKM. The CDR3 reads CASSNPGDYNTRELFF. The CDR3 DNA reads as TGTGCCAGCAGTAATCCGGGGGACTACAACACCAGGGAGCTGTTTTTT.

On this clonotype: A much larger clone differs by one base, so this may be a read error. V gene TRBV27 combines with J gene TRBJ2-5; D perhaps matches TRBD1 (5 bases). The tail of the sequence fits TRBJ2-1 better, so the J call may be wrong. CDR1 and CDR2 from the germline V gene are MNHEY and SMNVEV (reference sequence). This CDR3 is 17 amino acids long. The CDR3 reads CASSQEPRECGQETQFF. CDR3 bases: TGTGCCAGCAGCCAAGAACCCAGGGAATGCGGCCAAGAGACCCAGTTCTTC.

This clonotype was seen at least ten times. The chain uses TRBV28 and TRBJ2-5, with 8 bases fitting TRBD1. V lost 6 bases, J lost 5 bases, and 11 bases stayed unmatched. In germline, CDR1 is MDHEN, CDR2 SYDVKM. The CDR3 contains 15 residues. The CDR3 nucleotides read TGTGCCAGCAGAAGACAGGGGAGCCATCCGGAGACCCAGTACTTC. Translation: CASRRQGSHPETQYF. The variable domain in full, completed from reference TRBV28 and TRBJ2-5, reads DVKVTQSSRYLVKRTGEKVFLECVQDMDHENMFWYRQDPGLGLRLIYFSYDVKMKEKGDIPEGYSVSREKKERFSLILESASTNQTSMYLCASRRQGSHPETQYFGPGTRLLVL.

A few counts support this clonotype. J is TRBJ2-1 and V is TRBV7-9; D is ambiguous. The CDR3 length is 13 residues. V gave up 4 bases and J gave up 7 bases, with 11 bases separating them. Germline V gene sequence: CDR1 SEHNR, CDR2 FQNEAQ (reference sequence). The CDR3 spells CASSYRLGNEQFF. As DNA, the CDR3 is TGTGCCAGCAGCTACCGTCTGGGTAATGAGCAGTTCTTC. The full variable domain, in which reference TRBV7-9 and TRBJ2-1 provide the parts outside the CDR3, is DTGVSQNPRHKITKRGQNVTFRCDPISEHNRLYWYRQTLGQGPEFLTYFQNEAQLEKSRLLSDRFSAERPKGSFSTLEIQRTEQGDSAMYLCASSYRLGNEQFFGPGTRLTVL.

Ten or more counts support this clonotype. The chain uses TRBV12-3 or TRBV12-4 and TRBJ2-7; D is undetermined. Deletions cut 1 base from V and 7 bases from J, with 11 bases between. There are 13 residues in the CDR3. The CDR3 DNA reads TGTGCCAGCAGTTTAGTGGGCGTGGGGGAGCAGTACTTC. Protein product: CASSLVGVGEQYF.

This clonotype appeared many times. The chain combines TRBV28 with TRBJ2-1, with TRBD1 identical over 8 bases. With 3 bases clipped from V and 4 bases from J, the junction kept 5 bases outside the gene matches. Germline-derived CDR1 and CDR2 are MDHEN and SYDVKM. The CDR3 contains 15 residues. The CDR3 sequence: CASSLGQALYNEQFF. The CDR3 coding sequence is TGTGCCAGCAGTTTGGGACAGGCCCTGTACAATGAGCAGTTCTTC. The variable domain in full, completed from reference TRBV28 and TRBJ2-1, reads DVKVTQSSRYLVKRTGEKVFLECVQDMDHENMFWYRQDPGLGLRLIYFSYDVKMKEKGDIPEGYSVSREKKERFSLILESASTNQTSMYLCASSLGQALYNEQFFGPGTRLTVL.

This clonotype was picked up many times. The chain combines TRBV27 with TRBJ2-1; the D gene is possibly TRBD2 (6 bases). The length of the CDR3 is 14 residues. The germline V and J ends were trimmed by 3 bases and 4 bases, with 10 bases remaining between them. Germline CDR1 reads MNHEY; CDR2 reads SMNVEV (reference sequence). The CDR3 DNA sequence: TGTGCCAGCAGTTTTGGCGGGGATTACAATGAGCAGTTCTTC. Its protein is CASSFGGDYNEQFF.

With respect to this clonotype: This sequence may be a read error, since a much larger clone differs from it by one base. The chain combines TRBV11-2 with TRBJ2-7; weak D call: TRBD1 (5 bases). The CDR3 length is 15 residues. V gave up 6 bases and J gave up 7 bases, with 22 bases separating them. Germline assignment: CDR1 SGHAT and CDR2 FQNNGV. The CDR3 nucleotides are TGTGCCAGCAGTTCTATTCTCTGGGCGGACAATGAGCAGTACTTC. Amino acids: CASSSILWADNEQYF.

The gene calls are TRBV7-6 and TRBJ1-5; D ambiguous. Deletions cut 1 base from V and 5 bases from J, with 9 bases between. Per germline, CDR1 SGHVS and CDR2 FNYEAQ. CDR3 size: 14 residues. The CDR3 sequence: CASSLGQADQPQHF. The DNA of the CDR3 is TGTGCCAGCAGCTTAGGTCAGGCCGATCAGCCCCAGCATTTT.

V and J are TRBV3-1 and TRBJ2-6; TRBD1 matches at 8 bases. From germline, CDR1 is LGHDT and CDR2 YNNKEL (reference sequence). The V and J ends lost 6 bases and 0 bases, in that order; junction bases with no gene match: 4. The CDR3 has 16 residues. CDR3 nucleotides: TGTGCCAGCAGTCGACAGGGGACCTCTGGGGCCAACGTCCTGACTTTC. Its protein is CASSRQGTSGANVLTF. Full variable domain (outside the CDR3, taken from reference TRBV3-1 and TRBJ2-6): DTAVSQTPKYLVTQMGNDKSIKCEQNLGHDTMYWYKQDSKKFLKIMFSYNNKELIINETVPNRFSPKSPDKAHLNLHINSLELGDSAVYFCASSRQGTSGANVLTFGAGSRLTVL.